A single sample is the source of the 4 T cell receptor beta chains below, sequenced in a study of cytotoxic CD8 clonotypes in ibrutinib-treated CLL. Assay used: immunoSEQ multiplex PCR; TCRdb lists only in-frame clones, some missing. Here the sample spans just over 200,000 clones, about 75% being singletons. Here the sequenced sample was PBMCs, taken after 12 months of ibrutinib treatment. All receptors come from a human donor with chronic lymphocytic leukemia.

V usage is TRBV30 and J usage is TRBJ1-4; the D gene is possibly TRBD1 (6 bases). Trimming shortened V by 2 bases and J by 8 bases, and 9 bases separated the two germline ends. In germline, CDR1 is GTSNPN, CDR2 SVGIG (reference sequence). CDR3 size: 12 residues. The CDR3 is CAWSRQEEKLFF. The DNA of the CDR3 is TGTGCCTGGAGTAGACAGGAAGAAAAACTGTTTTTT.

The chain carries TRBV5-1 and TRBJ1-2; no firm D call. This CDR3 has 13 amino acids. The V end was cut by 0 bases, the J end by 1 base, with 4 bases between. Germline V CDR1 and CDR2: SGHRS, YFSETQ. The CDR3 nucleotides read TGCGCCAGCAGCTTGGATATTAACTATGGCTACACCTTC. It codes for CASSLDINYGYTF.

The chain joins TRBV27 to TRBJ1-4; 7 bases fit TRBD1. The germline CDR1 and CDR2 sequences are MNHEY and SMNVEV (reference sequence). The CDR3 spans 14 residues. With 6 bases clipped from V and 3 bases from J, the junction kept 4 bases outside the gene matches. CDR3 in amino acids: CASRGQAANEKLFF. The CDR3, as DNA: TGTGCCAGCAGAGGACAGGCCGCTAATGAAAAACTGTTTTTT.

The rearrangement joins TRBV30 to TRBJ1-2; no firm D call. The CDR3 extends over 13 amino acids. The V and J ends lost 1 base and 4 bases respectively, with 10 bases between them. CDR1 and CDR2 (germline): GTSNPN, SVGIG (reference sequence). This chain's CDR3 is CAWSGLGVYGYTF. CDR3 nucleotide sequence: TGTGCCTGGAGTGGGCTCGGCGTCTATGGCTACACCTTC.